This TCR beta chain was identified in a study of T cell responses to AZD1222 COVID-19 vaccine. This clone was counted a single time. Its target is not known. Study results and limitations: Only a handful of individuals given AZD1222 were seropositive at baseline.

TCRdb's copy holds only in-frame clones and misses some; the assay was immunoSEQ multiplex PCR. The table lists some 130,000 clones, roughly 91% of them singletons, with approximately 3% in the top ten. The V gene lost 0 bases and the J gene lost 4 bases, with 11 bases spanning the gap. CDR3 length: 15 amino acids. The germline gives CDR1 SGHDT, CDR2 YYEEEE. This receptor was obtained from an adult in good health. This sequence joins TRBV5-6 and TRBJ1-3; D might be TRBD1 (5 bases). Specimen: peripheral blood, collected on day 0 of AZD1222 vaccination. DNA of the CDR3: TGTGCCAGCAGCTTGGGGAGGGGAACGGGAAACACCATATATTTT. This gives the protein CASSLGRGTGNTIYF. Using reference TRBV5-6 and TRBJ1-3 for the parts outside the CDR3, the full variable domain is DAGVTQSPTHLIKTRGQQVTLRCSPKSGHDTVSWYQQALGQGPQFIFQYYEEEERQRGNFPDRFSGHQFPNYSSELNVNALLLGDSALYLCASSLGRGTGNTIYFGEGSWLTVV.